Each of the 18 T cell receptor beta chains below was sequenced from the same sample in a study of blood T cell repertoires in COVID-19. Assay: immunoSEQ multiplex PCR; the TCRdb copy retains only in-frame clones and omits some. The sample holds around 110,000 clones, 82% seen once. Input material: peripheral blood. These receptors were taken from a woman between 70 and 85 years old with acute or convalescent COVID-19.

This clone has more than one count but fewer than ten. The CDR3, as DNA: TGTGCCAGCAGCTTAGAGGGGCGGTATGGCTACACCTTC. As protein: CASSLEGRYGYTF. V gene TRBV11-3 combines with J gene TRBJ1-2; D might be TRBD1 (5 bases). The CDR3 runs 13 residues. V lost 0 bases, J lost 5 bases, and 7 bases lay in between. Germline-derived CDR1 and CDR2 are SGHNT and YENEEA.

The genes are TRBV5-4 and TRBJ1-2; D possibly corresponds to TRBD1 (5 bases). The CDR3 totals 16 residues. V dropped 0 bases and J dropped 3 bases, with 15 bases sitting between them. Germline V gene lookup returns CDR1 SGHNT and CDR2 YYREEE (reference sequence). The CDR3 sequence is CASSLESGRADYGYTF. The DNA of the CDR3 is TGTGCCAGCAGCTTGGAATCGGGCAGGGCTGACTATGGCTACACCTTC.

V is TRBV5-6 and J is TRBJ1-6; D remains ambiguous. CDR1 SGHDT and CDR2 YYEEEE come from the germline V gene. There are 13 residues in the CDR3. Between the trimmed V and J ends, which lost 4 bases and 9 bases, there was a span of 11 bases. CDR3 in amino acids: CASSLTESSPLHF. The CDR3 DNA reads as TGTGCCAGCAGCCTCACCGAGAGTTCACCCCTCCACTTT.

V gene TRBV19 combines with J gene TRBJ1-2; no reliable D call. V lost 4 bases and J lost 4, with 7 bases in between. The CDR3 contains 12 residues. CDR1 is LNHDA and CDR2 is SQIVND in the germline V gene (reference sequence). CDR3 nucleotide sequence: TGTGCCAGTAGTAAAGCGGGCTATGGCTACACCTTC. It encodes CASSKAGYGYTF.

This chain connects TRBV7-9 to TRBJ1-1; unclear D gene. The CDR3 runs to 14 residues. The germline V gene has CDR1 SEHNR and CDR2 FQNEAQ (reference sequence). The V end was cut by 5 bases, the J end by 1 base, with 11 bases between. DNA of the CDR3: TGTGCCAGCAGCCCTAGCGGGAGGAACACTGAAGCTTTCTTT. Translation: CASSPSGRNTEAFF.

CDR3 region: CASSDRVGYSNQPQHF. CDR3 nucleotide sequence: TGTGCCAGCAGTGATCGGGTTGGGTATAGCAATCAGCCCCAGCATTTT. The chain uses TRBV2 and TRBJ1-5; no clear D gene. This CDR3 region has 16 residues. Germline CDR1 SNHLY, CDR2 FYNNEI. Trimming removed 3 bases at V and 0 bases at J, with 12 bases between.

This clone was seen a handful of times. The J gene is TRBJ1-3, the V gene TRBV7-2, with D possibly TRBD1 on 6 matching bases. The CDR3 has 14 residues. Germline values: CDR1 SGHTA, CDR2 FQGNSA. Trimming stripped 5 bases from V and 5 bases from J, with 13 bases between. This chain's CDR3 is CASSPGQSRNTIYF. The CDR3 bases are TGTGCCAGCAGCCCTGGACAGTCCCGAAACACCATATATTTT.

Only one count was recorded for this clone. The CDR3 bases are TGTGCCAGCAGCCAAGGGACTAGCGGGGGGGCCTGGCAAGAGACCCAGTACTTC. Translating it yields CASSQGTSGGAWQETQYF. The chain recombines TRBV4-2 with TRBJ2-5; 15 bases match TRBD2. CDR3 length: 18 residues. The germline CDR1 and CDR2 sequences are LGHNA and YNFKEQ. J lost 2 bases, V lost 1 base, and 5 bases had no gene match.

The chain links TRBV3-1 (or the pseudogene TRBV3-2) to TRBJ1-4; possible D gene TRBD1, 5 bases. CDR3 length: 14 amino acids. Trimming removed 1 base from V and 7 bases from J, with 10 bases in between. Germline CDR1 is LGHDT and CDR2 is YNNKEL (reference sequence). The CDR3 region has the DNA TGTGCCAGCAGCCAAGGTGGGGCAGGTGAAAAACTGTTTTTT. This codes for CASSQGGAGEKLFF.

The CDR3 DNA reads as TGTGCCAGCAGCCAAGCAACGGGTATCAGGAACACTGAAGCTTTCTTT. It specifies CASSQATGIRNTEAFF. This chain uses TRBV4-2 with TRBJ1-1; D is unclear. Germline V gives CDR1 LGHNA, CDR2 YNFKEQ. The CDR3 runs to 16 residues. The V and J ends lost 1 base and 1 base respectively, with 13 bases between them.

The chain uses TRBV7-9 and TRBJ2-3; D unclear. V lost 2 bases, J lost 2 bases, and 11 bases lay in between. This CDR3 has 15 amino acids. Germline-derived CDR1 and CDR2 are SEHNR and FQNEAQ (reference sequence). The CDR3 bases are TGTGCCAGCAGCTTAATGTCCCTATACACAGATACGCAGTATTTT. It translates to CASSLMSLYTDTQYF.

J is TRBJ1-6 and V is TRBV10-1; D remains unclear. The CDR3 spans 15 residues. Germline V lookup: CDR1 WNHNN, CDR2 SYGVQD (reference sequence). Trimming took off 2 bases at V and 9 bases at J, with 14 bases between the two ends. The CDR3 DNA reads TGCGCCAGCAGTGAGACTACCCGGGGAGGTTCACCCCTCCACTTT. It yields the protein CASSETTRGGSPLHF.

The chain is built from TRBV4-3 and TRBJ2-7; tentative D call: TRBD2 (6 bases). V lost 0 bases to trimming and J lost 3 bases, with 9 bases between them. The length of the CDR3 is 14 residues. The germline V gene has CDR1 LGHNA and CDR2 YSLEER. CDR3: CASSQDTGLYEQYF. The DNA of the CDR3 is TGCGCCAGCAGCCAAGACACGGGACTCTACGAGCAGTACTTC.

The V gene is TRBV6-2 or TRBV6-3, the J gene TRBJ1-5, with TRBD1 as a possible D gene (6 bases). Germline loops: CDR1 MNHEY, CDR2 SVGEGT. V was trimmed by 2 bases and J by 2 bases, leaving 16 bases between them. This CDR3 comprises 17 residues. CDR3 DNA sequence: TGTGCCAGCAGTTACATGGTCGGGGGGCAGGGCAATCAGCCCCAGCATTTT. Its protein product is CASSYMVGGQGNQPQHF.

The chain has TRBV3-1 (or the pseudogene TRBV3-2) and TRBJ1-1, with D unclear. There are 14 residues in the CDR3. CDR1 is LGHDT and CDR2 is YNNKEL in the germline V gene (reference sequence). V shed 6 bases and J shed 0 bases, with 11 bases lying between them. The DNA of the CDR3 is TGTGCCAGCAGTCAGGCTACCGTGAACACTGAAGCTTTCTTT. Protein product: CASSQATVNTEAFF.

The chain recombines TRBV7-6 with TRBJ1-2, with TRBD1 matching 7 bases. Germline assignment: CDR1 SGHVS and CDR2 FNYEAQ. CDR3 size: 14 residues. V dropped 5 bases and J dropped 2; count of bases not matched to a gene: 5. The CDR3 DNA follows: TGTGCCAGCAGCCCGCAACAGGGGAACTATGGCTACACCTTC. It translates to CASSPQQGNYGYTF.

V is TRBV10-1 and J is TRBJ1-2; TRBD1 matches 7 bases. Germline CDR1 WNHNN, CDR2 SYGVQD (reference sequence). The trim removed 7 bases at V and 6 bases at J, leaving 8 bases unmatched. The CDR3 length is 13 residues. The CDR3 protein is CASNATGKNGYTF. The CDR3 DNA follows: TGCGCCAGCAATGCGACAGGGAAGAATGGCTACACCTTC.

The chain recombines TRBV9 with TRBJ2-3; the D gene is possibly TRBD2 (6 bases). CDR3 length equals 14 residues. The ends were cut back, 3 bases at V and 0 bases at J, with 8 bases in the middle. CDR1 and CDR2 (germline): SGDLS, YYNGEE. The CDR3 loop reads CASSEGLSTDTQYF. The CDR3 DNA follows: TGTGCCAGCAGCGAGGGACTTAGCACAGATACGCAGTATTTT.